This T cell receptor (beta chain) is drawn from a study of blood T cell repertoires in COVID-19. The CDR3 has 12 residues. Germline V lookup: CDR1 MDHEN, CDR2 SYDVKM. Between the trimmed V and J ends, which lost 7 bases and 6 bases, there was a span of 10 bases. This clone was detected a few times. The authors' processing: The assay estimated nucleated cells by amplifying reference gene primers. Generated by immunoSEQ multiplex PCR, the TCRdb table keeps only in-frame clones and is missing some. From that table come the V and J calls and clone size; the DNA was used to work out D and trimming. The sample shows approximately 270,000 clones, about 85% of them seen only once.

The receptor comes from a human donor with COVID-19, enrolled during active disease. The donor label of this sample is uncertain. The chain has TRBV28 and TRBJ1-3; D perhaps matches TRBD1 (5 bases). Material: peripheral blood. The CDR3 DNA is TGTGCCAGCAAAGCAGGGATAAACACCATATATTTT. Its translation: CASKAGINTIYF.